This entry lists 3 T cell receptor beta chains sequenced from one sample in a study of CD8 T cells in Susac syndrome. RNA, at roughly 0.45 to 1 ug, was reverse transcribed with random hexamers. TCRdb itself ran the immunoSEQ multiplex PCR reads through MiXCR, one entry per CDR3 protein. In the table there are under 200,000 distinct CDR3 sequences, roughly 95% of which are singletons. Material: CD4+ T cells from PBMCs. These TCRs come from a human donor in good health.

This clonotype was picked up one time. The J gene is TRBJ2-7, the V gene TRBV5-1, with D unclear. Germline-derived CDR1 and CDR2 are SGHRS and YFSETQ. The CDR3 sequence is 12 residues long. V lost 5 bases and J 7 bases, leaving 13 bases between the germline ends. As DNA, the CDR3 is TGCGCCAGCAGTCGTGGTTTGTGGGAGCAGTACTTC. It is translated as CASSRGLWEQYF.

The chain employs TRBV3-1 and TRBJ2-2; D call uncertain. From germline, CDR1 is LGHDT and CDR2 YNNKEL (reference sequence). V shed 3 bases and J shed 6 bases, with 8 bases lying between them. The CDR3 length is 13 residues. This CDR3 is CASSQEIAGELFF. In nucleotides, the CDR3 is TGTGCCAGCAGCCAGGAAATCGCCGGGGAGCTGTTTTTT.

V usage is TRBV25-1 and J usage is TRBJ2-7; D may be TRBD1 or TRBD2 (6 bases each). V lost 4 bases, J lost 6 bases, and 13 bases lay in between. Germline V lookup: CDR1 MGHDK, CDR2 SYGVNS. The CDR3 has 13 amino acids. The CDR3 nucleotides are TGTGCCAGCAGTGCCTTGGGGGGCGGCGAGCAGTACGTC. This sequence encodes CASSALGGGEQYV.